This T cell receptor (beta chain) originates from a study of glioma-infiltrating T cells (dated by TCRdb to 2016 to 2017). Concerning the study at large: Glioma tissue, non-neoplastic brain tissue and matched peripheral blood mononuclear cells were used as sources from which TCR alpha- and beta-chain repertoires were sequenced. To measure divergence between tissue and blood T-cell populations, each tissue-infiltrating repertoire was compared with the peripheral blood repertoire of the same patient. Three low-grade glioma patients, eight or nine primary glioblastoma patients and three non-glioma patients contributing non-neoplastic brain tissue were included in the paired cohort. Study-wide findings and limitations: In non-neoplastic patients, VJ-independent divergence between tissue and blood fell below expectation, whereas in all gliomas, and especially in low-grade gliomas, the divergence rose above expectation. Tissue and blood shared very few CDR3 sequences, a result attributed to high CDR3 diversity and limited sampling. Group comparisons were based on small numbers of patients: three non-neoplastic, three low-grade glioma and 7 to 9 glioblastoma patients.

Turning to this clonotype: Its antigen is unknown. The germline gene is not matched at one end of the junction; a read error may be the cause.

According to the germline V gene, CDR1 reads MNHEY and CDR2 reads SVGEGT. Inclusive of the bounding cysteine and phenylalanine, the CDR3 is 12 residues long. Just the 36-base CDR3 DNA is kept, in frame starting at base 1. The iRepertoire nested amplicon-rescue multiplex PCR (arm-PCR) platform was used to amplify TCR alpha and beta CDR3 regions from RNA. The input for one-step reverse transcription and amplification was about 85-450 ng of tissue mRNA or PBMC total RNA. After bead purification, a secondary multiplex PCR added Illumina adapters, and libraries were gel-purified between 200 and 400 bp. Internal 6-nucleotide barcodes were carried by the libraries and were used for demultiplexing. The libraries were sequenced on an Illumina MiSeq using 2x220 or 2x250 nucleotide paired-end reads. The authors' pipeline ran thus. FLASH 1.2.11 was used to merge paired reads, and BWA-MEM then aligned the reads to the GRCh37 human genome before TRA and TRB reads were extracted. For V and J assignment, an IMGT-derived reference of cassette sequences and CDR3 motifs that included pseudogenes was used. Three-frame translation of reads was performed, and productive CDR3s were defined as those with a C...FGXG motif and no stop codons. Clonotypes were defined as unique combinations of V-J cassette pair and CDR3 amino acid sequence. Filtering of reads was based on Hamming distance, with the threshold set by the sequence error rate of each sample in mapped regions. TCRdb redid the processing of the public reads, applying fastp at Q25 and MiXCR, and retained in-frame beta chains. Under each unique CDR3 protein, matching rows form one entry showing the most common genes and DNA. TCRdb, not the original authors, processed these V and J calls. The sample records about 22,000 distinct CDR3 sequences, around 23% of which are singletons. The ten top clones hold roughly 14% of the sample.

The chain couples TRBV6-2 or TRBV6-3 to TRBJ1-5, with the D gene not confidently named. This clonotype originated in a human donor with low-grade glioma or glioblastoma, undergoing nonglioma brain surgery, or in good health (not recorded which). The sequenced material came from glioma tissue, nonneoplastic brain tissue, or PBMCs (not recorded which). The sequenced DNA is TGTGCCGCAGGACGTAGCAATCAGCCCCACCATTTT. This is translated as CAAGRSNQPHHF.